The 17 T cell receptor beta chains below all came from one sample that was sequenced in a study of blood T cell repertoires in COVID-19. Libraries were prepared by immunoSEQ multiplex PCR; TCRdb keeps only in-frame clonotypes and omits some of them. This sample has under 150,000 clones; about 87% occur once, and the top ten carry 3.9%. Sample: PBMCs or T cells enriched from blood (not recorded which). The receptors stem from a man aged 45 to 65 in a cohort exposed to, infected with or recovered from COVID-19 (not recorded which).

This clone showed up just once. J is TRBJ2-1 and V is TRBV5-4, with 11 nucleotides matching TRBD1. Trimming cost V 4 bases and J 3 bases; bases outside gene matches: 3. The germline gives CDR1 SGHNT, CDR2 YYREEE (reference sequence). The CDR3 extends over 15 amino acids. CDR3 coding DNA: TGTGCCAGCAGCACGGGACAGGGGGGCTACAATGAGCAGTTCTTC. Translating gives CASSTGQGGYNEQFF.

In its sample, this clone was seen once. This chain links TRBV5-4 with TRBJ1-2; D may be TRBD1 (6 bases). Trimming took off 0 bases at V and 2 bases at J, with 11 bases between the two ends. Germline CDR1 reads SGHNT; CDR2 reads YYREEE (reference sequence). The CDR3 totals 15 residues. In nucleotides, the CDR3 is TGTGCCAGCAGCTTGGCGGGGGGCGGAAACTATGGCTACACCTTC. Translating it yields CASSLAGGGNYGYTF.

The chain couples TRBV18 to TRBJ1-2; tentatively, D is TRBD1 (6 bases). The CDR3 consists of 14 residues. Trimming shortened V by 3 bases and J by 4 bases, and 12 bases separated the two germline ends. The germline V gene encodes CDR1 KGHSH and CDR2 LQKENI. This CDR3 reads CASSPTRTVYGYTF. DNA of the CDR3: TGTGCCAGCTCACCCACAAGGACAGTCTATGGCTACACCTTC.

V and J are TRBV7-2 and TRBJ2-7; D unclear. The CDR3 has 13 amino acids. The germline V gene has CDR1 SGHTA and CDR2 FQGNSA. V was clipped by 3 bases and J by 2 bases, with 8 bases between them. The CDR3 DNA reads as TGTGCCAGCAGCTTGACTGTGACCTACGAGCAGTACTTC. Translated, it gives CASSLTVTYEQYF.

J is TRBJ2-7 and V is TRBV9; tentatively, D is TRBD1 (5 bases). Trimming removed 4 bases at V and 4 bases at J, with 6 bases between. The germline CDR1 and CDR2 sequences are SGDLS and YYNGEE. The CDR3 has 11 residues. The CDR3 DNA reads as TGTGCCAGCAGCCCAGGGTACGAGCAGTACTTC. It yields the protein CASSPGYEQYF.

The chain joins TRBV5-4 to TRBJ2-5, with D tentatively TRBD1 (6 bases). The CDR3 has 14 residues. The germline V gene encodes CDR1 SGHNT and CDR2 YYREEE (reference sequence). Deletions cut 1 base from V and 1 base from J, with 8 bases between. For the CDR3, the DNA is TGTGCCAGCAGCTTGAGGACAGCCCAAGAGACCCAGTACTTC. This translates into CASSLRTAQETQYF.

The chain carries TRBV2 and TRBJ1-2; 8 bases agree with TRBD1. Germline V gene data show CDR1 as SNHLY and CDR2 as FYNNEI. The CDR3 is 12 residues long. V lost 6 bases, J lost 6 bases, and 3 bases stayed unmatched. The CDR3 nucleotides read TGTGCCAGCAGAGAGGACAGGGATGGCTACACCTTC. As protein: CASREDRDGYTF.

The chain combines TRBV14 with TRBJ2-7; D remains unclear. From germline, CDR1 is SGHDN and CDR2 FVKESK. CDR3 length: 14 amino acids. V shed 2 bases and J shed 0 bases, with 8 bases lying between them. Here the CDR3 DNA reads TGTGCCAGCAGCCAATTTAGAAACTCCTACGAGCAGTACTTC. Amino acids: CASSQFRNSYEQYF.

The rearrangement joins TRBV12-3 or TRBV12-4 to TRBJ2-7; D unresolved. The V gene lost 3 bases and the J gene lost 3 bases, with 6 bases spanning the gap. The CDR3 covers 12 residues. In DNA, the CDR3 is TGTGCCAGCAGTTTGGCAGACTACGAGCAGTACTTC. It translates to CASSLADYEQYF.

The rearrangement links TRBV18 to TRBJ2-5, with D perhaps matching TRBD1 (6 bases). The germline CDR1 and CDR2 sequences are KGHSH and LQKENI. Trimming took 4 bases from V and 2 from J, leaving 14 bases between them. This CDR3 spans 15 amino acids. CDR3 nucleotide sequence: TGTGCCAGCTCACGCTACTCAGGGGAACAAGAGACCCAGTACTTC. This translates into CASSRYSGEQETQYF.

This clone was seen a handful of times. This chain links TRBV10-3 with TRBJ1-6; 7 nucleotides match TRBD1. CDR1 is ENHRY, CDR2 SYGVKD, per germline. J was trimmed by 10 bases and V by 5 bases; bases with no gene match: 5. This CDR3 has 13 amino acids. In DNA form, the CDR3 reads TGTGCCATCAGTTTAGGGGGCGGCTCACCCCTCCACTTT. This sequence encodes CAISLGGGSPLHF.

The genes are TRBV14 and TRBJ2-7; 11 nucleotides agree with TRBD1. The CDR3 has 14 amino acids. The trim removed 5 bases at V and 8 bases at J, leaving 8 bases unmatched. The germline V gene encodes CDR1 SGHDN and CDR2 FVKESK. The DNA for the CDR3 is TGTGCCAGCAGCGAAACCGGGACAGGGGGGCAGCAGTACTTC. Its translation is CASSETGTGGQQYF.

The chain has TRBV7-6 and TRBJ2-5, with 9 positions matching TRBD2. With 0 bases clipped from V and 2 bases from J, the junction kept 1 base outside the gene matches. This CDR3 is built from 15 residues. In germline, CDR1 is SGHVS, CDR2 FNYEAQ. The CDR3 loop is CASSLASGGQETQYF. The DNA of the CDR3 is TGTGCCAGCAGCTTAGCTAGCGGGGGACAAGAGACCCAGTACTTC.

This chain joins TRBV6-5 and TRBJ1-5, with TRBD1 as a possible D gene (6 bases). This CDR3 region has 15 residues. CDR1 MNHEY and CDR2 SVGAGI come from the germline V gene. The V end lost 5 bases, the J end lost 0 bases, and 11 bases lay between the germline ends. The CDR3 loop reads CASSRDNDSNQPQHF. CDR3 nucleotides: TGTGCCAGCAGTAGGGACAACGATAGCAATCAGCCCCAGCATTTT.

This chain uses TRBV9 with TRBJ2-7; possible D gene TRBD2, 5 bases. This CDR3 contains 13 residues. The V gene lost 0 bases and the J gene lost 5 bases, with 9 bases spanning the gap. Germline V gene sequence: CDR1 SGDLS, CDR2 YYNGEE. CDR3 region: CASSVEGSDEQYF. The CDR3 DNA sequence: TGTGCCAGCAGCGTAGAAGGTAGCGACGAGCAGTACTTC.

This clone appeared a few times. This chain links TRBV30 with TRBJ2-7, with TRBD1 matching 7 bases. Germline V lookup: CDR1 GTSNPN, CDR2 SVGIG (reference sequence). The CDR3 consists of 14 residues. V gave up 1 base and J gave up 3 bases; unmatched junction bases: 6. CDR3 protein: CAWSGDSKYYEQYF. DNA of the CDR3: TGTGCCTGGAGTGGGGACAGTAAGTACTACGAGCAGTACTTC.

V gene TRBV7-9 combines with J gene TRBJ1-3; a possible D gene is TRBD1 (5 bases). This CDR3 spans 15 amino acids. V was cut by 0 bases and J by 4 bases, with 10 bases left in between. Germline V gene sequence: CDR1 SEHNR, CDR2 FQNEAQ (reference sequence). CDR3 sequence: CASSLASGSGNTIYF. The CDR3 DNA reads as TGTGCCAGCAGCTTAGCCTCAGGGTCGGGAAACACCATATATTTT.